This T cell receptor (beta chain) originates from a study of CD8 T cells in ankylosing spondylitis. Whole-study results and caveats: A TCR beta motif of fewer than 10 highly homologous variants seemed to mark ankylosing spondylitis blood. The clones that were linked to disease were reported to be significantly enriched in matched synovial fluid samples from ankylosing spondylitis patients.

Via MiXCR, TCRdb re-called the 5' RACE reads, giving one row per CDR3 protein. The table records fewer than 500,000 distinct CDR3 sequences, 20% to 25% of them present only once. To note about this clonotype: Its antigen is unknown.

Germline-derived CDR1 and CDR2 are MNHEY and SMNVEV (reference sequence). CDR3 length: 16 amino acids. Trimming cost V 2 bases and J 1 base, with 12 bases left between them. The clonotype originates from a male donor with ankylosing spondylitis. Sample: blood, either unsorted or a sorted T cell fraction (not recorded which). The chain recombines TRBV27 with TRBJ2-1; D unclear. The CDR3 DNA reads as TGTGCCAGCAGTTTAGGGTTACCCACATCCTACAATGAGCAGTTCTTC. It specifies CASSLGLPTSYNEQFF.